This T cell receptor (beta chain) appears in the sequencing data of a study of technical replicates of blood from a handful of donors. Sequencing was performed with immunoSEQ multiplex PCR; in TCRdb, only in-frame clones are kept and a portion is missing. The table lists fewer than 85,000 clones, over 90% of them singletons. The V gene lost 5 bases and the J gene lost 2 bases, with 12 bases spanning the gap. The CDR3 loop spans 14 amino acids. Germline values: CDR1 SEHNR, CDR2 FQNEAQ (reference sequence). The chain carries TRBV7-9 and TRBJ1-2; possibly TRBD1 for D (5 bases). The origin of this receptor is a human donor in good health. Source material: T cells isolated from PBMCs. The CDR3 sequence is CASSGGVRNYGYTF. In DNA form, the CDR3 reads TGTGCCAGCAGCGGAGGGGTCCGGAACTATGGCTACACCTTC.